A selection of T cell receptor beta chains follows, all from one sample in a study of vaccination and CD4 T cells after COVID-19. These receptors' targets are unknown. TCRdb independently ran MiXCR on the PCR reads; one entry per CDR3 protein. The repertoire holds thousands of distinct CDR3 sequences, with less than 40% as singletons. Sequencing input: cultured CD4+ T cells from blood. Receptors originate from a human donor with COVID-19. CDR3s include the opening cysteine and the closing phenylalanine or tryptophan. A D gene is named only where the DNA matches it firmly. Only part of the rows carry a size: once, few, many, or a class if the clone is expanded.

CDR3nt: TGCAGTGCTAGAGATCCGAGAAGGGGTGTGAACACTGAAGCTTTCTTT
CDR3aa: CSARDPRRGVNTEAFF
d_gene: .
v_gene: TRBV20-1
j_gene: TRBJ1-1
abundance: few

CDR3nt: TGTGCCAGCAGCCAAACCCAGGGGCTTAATTCACCCCTCCACTTT
CDR3aa: CASSQTQGLNSPLHF
d_gene: .
v_gene: TRBV14
j_gene: TRBJ1-6
abundance: .

CDR3nt: TGTGCCAGCAGCCGAGGCAGCTCCTACGAGCAGTACTTC
CDR3aa: CASSRGSSYEQYF
d_gene: .
v_gene: TRBV28
j_gene: TRBJ2-7
abundance: .

CDR3nt: TGCGCCAGCAGGACAGGGGGGAATTCACCCCTCCACTTT
CDR3aa: CASRTGGNSPLHF
d_gene: TRBD1
v_gene: TRBV10-2
j_gene: TRBJ1-6
abundance: few

CDR3nt: TGTGCCAGTAACAAAGTAGGTCAGAACACTGAAGCTTTCTTT
CDR3aa: CASNKVGQNTEAFF
d_gene: .
v_gene: TRBV19
j_gene: TRBJ1-1
abundance: few

CDR3nt: TGTGCCAGCTCACAAACGCAGGGAGGTGGCAATCAGCCCCAGCATTTT
CDR3aa: CASSQTQGGGNQPQHF
d_gene: .
v_gene: TRBV18
j_gene: TRBJ1-5
abundance: few

CDR3nt: TGTGCCAGCAGCTTAGAGGGTAGCACAGATACGCAGTATTTT
CDR3aa: CASSLEGSTDTQYF
d_gene: .
v_gene: TRBV7-9
j_gene: TRBJ2-3
abundance: few

CDR3nt: TGTGCCAGCAGCCAACATAACGGGGTAAATGAGCAGTTCTTC
CDR3aa: CASSQHNGVNEQFF
d_gene: .
v_gene: TRBV7-9
j_gene: TRBJ2-1
abundance: .

CDR3nt: TGTGCCAGCAGTTACTCGAACCGGGGGCAGGGGGATGGCTACACCTTC
CDR3aa: CASSYSNRGQGDGYTF
d_gene: TRBD1
v_gene: TRBV6-5
j_gene: TRBJ1-2
abundance: few

CDR3nt: TGTGCCAGCTCACTACAGGGCGGAGACTCCTACGAGCAGTACTTC
CDR3aa: CASSLQGGDSYEQYF
d_gene: .
v_gene: TRBV7-9
j_gene: TRBJ2-7
abundance: .

CDR3nt: TGCGCCAGCAGCTTGGACGTTTCCAATCAGCCCCAGCATTTT
CDR3aa: CASSLDVSNQPQHF
d_gene: .
v_gene: TRBV5-1
j_gene: TRBJ1-5
abundance: .

CDR3nt: TGTGCCAGCAGCCAGGTTGGACGGAACAATCAGCCCCAGCATTTT
CDR3aa: CASSQVGRNNQPQHF
d_gene: .
v_gene: TRBV4-2
j_gene: TRBJ1-5
abundance: .

CDR3nt: TGTGCCAGCACCCCCCAGGGTTCCAACACCGGGGAGCTGTTTTTT
CDR3aa: CASTPQGSNTGELFF
d_gene: .
v_gene: TRBV11-3
j_gene: TRBJ2-2
abundance: few

CDR3nt: TGTGCCAGCACCCAAGGAGGACGGAACACCGGGGAGCTGTTTTTT
CDR3aa: CASTQGGRNTGELFF
d_gene: .
v_gene: TRBV28
j_gene: TRBJ2-2
abundance: few

CDR3nt: TGCGCCAGCAGCAGGGGGCGGGACAATGAGCAGTTCTTC
CDR3aa: CASSRGRDNEQFF
d_gene: TRBD1
v_gene: TRBV10-2
j_gene: TRBJ2-1
abundance: .

CDR3nt: TGTGCCAGCAGCAATCCGGGCAGATTCTCCTACGAGCAGTACTTC
CDR3aa: CASSNPGRFSYEQYF
d_gene: .
v_gene: TRBV21-1
j_gene: TRBJ2-7
abundance: few

CDR3nt: TGTGCTAGTGGCCTTGACAGGATTTACTATGGCTACACCTTC
CDR3aa: CASGLDRIYYGYTF
d_gene: .
v_gene: TRBV12-5
j_gene: TRBJ1-2
abundance: .

CDR3nt: TGCGCCAGCAGAGATCAGGGTTCGGAAACCGGGGAGCTGTTTTTT
CDR3aa: CASRDQGSETGELFF
d_gene: .
v_gene: TRBV4-3
j_gene: TRBJ2-2
abundance: .

CDR3nt: TGTGCCAGCAGCTCCGTAACTGGGGCCAACGTCCTGACTTTC
CDR3aa: CASSSVTGANVLTF
d_gene: .
v_gene: TRBV11-2
j_gene: TRBJ2-6
abundance: .

CDR3nt: TGTGCCAGCAGCCACAGGGCCAACTATGGCTACACCTTC
CDR3aa: CASSHRANYGYTF
d_gene: .
v_gene: TRBV5-8
j_gene: TRBJ1-2
abundance: .

CDR3nt: TGTGCCACCGGTCGGGGACACCAGTCGGAGACCCAGTACTTC
CDR3aa: CATGRGHQSETQYF
d_gene: .
v_gene: TRBV9
j_gene: TRBJ2-5
abundance: once

CDR3nt: TGTGCCAGCAGCTTAGCCCGACAGGGGGGCTCCTACGAGCAGTACTTC
CDR3aa: CASSLARQGGSYEQYF
d_gene: TRBD1
v_gene: TRBV11-2
j_gene: TRBJ2-7
abundance: few

CDR3nt: TGTGCCAGCAGCTTAGATGGTGCAGGCACAGATACGCAGTATTTT
CDR3aa: CASSLDGAGTDTQYF
d_gene: .
v_gene: TRBV7-6
j_gene: TRBJ2-3
abundance: few

CDR3nt: TGCGCCAGCAGTCGGGAGAGGCTAGCCAAAAACATTCAGTACTTC
CDR3aa: CASSRERLAKNIQYF
d_gene: .
v_gene: TRBV23-1
j_gene: TRBJ2-4
abundance: .